The 3 T cell receptor beta chains presented below share a single source sample, sequenced in a study of T cells in Graves' hyperthyroidism and ophthalmopathy. RNA transcripts served as the template for amplifying TCR beta CDR3 regions. Using the HTBI primer set, a first-round RT-PCR was run on the TCR CDR3. One entry per CDR3 protein, called by TCRdb with MiXCR from the multiplex PCR reads. The sample holds roughly 510,000 distinct CDR3 sequences, around 50% seen once. Sequencing used peripheral blood or thyroid tissue (not recorded which). Every receptor here comes from an adult woman with Graves' disease, either hyperthyroidism or ophthalmopathy (not recorded which).

This clonotype was counted once. The rearrangement uses TRBV7-3 and TRBJ2-5, with 8 bases lining up with TRBD2. V lost 2 bases and J lost 3; bases outside the gene matches: 5. The CDR3 has 15 residues. Germline CDR1 SGHTA, CDR2 FQGTGA. The CDR3 sequence is CASSLLPGLEETQYF. In nucleotides, the CDR3 is TGTGCCAGCAGCTTACTCCCGGGACTAGAAGAGACCCAGTACTTC.

The gene calls are TRBV28 and TRBJ1-1; no clear D. CDR3 size: 12 residues. The germline V gene has CDR1 MDHEN and CDR2 SYDVKM. Trimming shortened V by 8 bases and J by 7 bases, and 14 bases separated the two germline ends. The CDR3 DNA is TGTGCCAGCGGGCTGGAAGGATTTGAAGCTTTCTTT. It yields the protein CASGLEGFEAFF. Full variable domain (remainder filled in from reference TRBV28 and TRBJ1-1): DVKVTQSSRYLVKRTGEKVFLECVQDMDHENMFWYRQDPGLGLRLIYFSYDVKMKEKGDIPEGYSVSREKKERFSLILESASTNQTSMYLCASGLEGFEAFFGQGTRLTVV.

This chain links TRBV20-1 with TRBJ1-1, with D perhaps matching TRBD1 (5 bases). Germline values: CDR1 DFQATT, CDR2 SNEGSKA (reference sequence). V was clipped by 2 bases and J by 5 bases, with 9 bases between them. This CDR3 is 12 amino acids long. The CDR3 nucleotides read TGCAGTGCTAGATTCCAGGGAACTGAAGCTTTCTTT. Residues: CSARFQGTEAFF.